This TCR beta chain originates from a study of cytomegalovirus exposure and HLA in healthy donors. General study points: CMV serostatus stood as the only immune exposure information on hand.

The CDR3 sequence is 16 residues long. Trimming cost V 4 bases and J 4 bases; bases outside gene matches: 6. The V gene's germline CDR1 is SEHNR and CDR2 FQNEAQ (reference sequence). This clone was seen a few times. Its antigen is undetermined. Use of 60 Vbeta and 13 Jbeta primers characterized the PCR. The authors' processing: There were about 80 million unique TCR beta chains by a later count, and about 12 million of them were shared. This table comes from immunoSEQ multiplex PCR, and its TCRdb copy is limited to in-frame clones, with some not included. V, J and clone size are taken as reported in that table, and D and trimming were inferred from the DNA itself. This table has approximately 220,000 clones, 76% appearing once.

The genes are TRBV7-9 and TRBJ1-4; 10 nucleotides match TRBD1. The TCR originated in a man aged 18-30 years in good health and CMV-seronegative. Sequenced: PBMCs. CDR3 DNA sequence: TGTGCCAGCAGCTACCCAAGGGACAGGGGTAATGAAAAACTGTTTTTT. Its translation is CASSYPRDRGNEKLFF.